This T cell receptor beta chain was captured in a study of CD8+CD57+ T cells in acquired aplastic anemia. Study in general: Yields of DNA that came from sorted CD4+ and CD8+ cells averaged roughly 3.2 ug.

Study-wide results and caveats: CD8+ Simpson's diversity in patients was not significantly different from that in controls. The same twenty-nine CD8+ CDR3 sequences occurred in patients and in controls.

Germline assignment: CDR1 SGHRS and CDR2 YFSETQ. This CDR3 has 15 residues. Germline trimming cut 4 bases from V and 1 base from J; bases unmatched to any gene: 8. Genomic DNA, serving as template, underwent TCR beta VDJ and CDR3 profiling. One entry per CDR3 protein results from TCRdb running MiXCR on the reads. The data contain 300,000 or so distinct CDR3 sequences, roughly 50% of them singletons. On this clonotype: What it binds is not known.

This TCR came from a human donor with severe aplastic anemia or a healthy control (not recorded which). The rearrangement links TRBV5-1 to TRBJ2-7, with 7 bases identical to TRBD2. The sequenced sample consisted of sorted CD4+, CD8+, or CD8+CD57+ T cells (not recorded which) from PBMCs. In nucleotides, the CDR3 is TGCGCCAGCAGCCTGGGGCGGGGGAGGTCCTACGAGCAGTACTTC. This codes for CASSLGRGRSYEQYF.